This T cell receptor (beta chain) was found in a study of blood T cell repertoires in COVID-19. With 7 bases removed from V and 6 bases from J, the gap between germline ends came to 10 bases. The CDR3 loop spans 13 amino acids. Germline-derived CDR1 and CDR2 are MDHEN and SYDVKM. Study processing details: Using reference gene primer amplification, nucleated cell counts were estimated. Clones were sequenced by immunoSEQ multiplex PCR, and TCRdb holds only the in-frame ones, with some missing. V and J calls and clone size are given by that table; D and trimming were obtained from the DNA. The table has around 260,000 clones, about 85% seen once.

What was sequenced was peripheral blood. The gene calls are TRBV28 and TRBJ1-6; tentative D call: TRBD1 (5 bases). This sequence originates from a human donor in a cohort sampled during active COVID-19. CDR3 in DNA: TGTGCCAGCATGAGAAGGGGTAATTCACCCCTCCACTTT. Translating gives CASMRRGNSPLHF. Variable domain in full (rest from reference TRBV28 and TRBJ1-6): DVKVTQSSRYLVKRTGEKVFLECVQDMDHENMFWYRQDPGLGLRLIYFSYDVKMKEKGDIPEGYSVSREKKERFSLILESASTNQTSMYLCASMRRGNSPLHFGNGTRLTVT.